This T cell receptor beta chain originates from a study of T cell responses to AZD1222 COVID-19 vaccine. Study-level background: Some second doses came at about 4 weeks and others at about 12 weeks; these were pooled.

Study-wide results and caveats: There were repertoire samples only from the period after the peak T cell response.

Germline CDR1 MGHRA, CDR2 YSYEKL. V was cut by 1 base and J by 7 bases, with 10 bases left in between. The CDR3 runs 14 residues. On this clone itself: Antigen unknown.

Sequencing was performed with immunoSEQ multiplex PCR; in TCRdb, only in-frame clones are kept and a portion is missing. The repertoire has 150,000 or so clones, over 90% of them found once; the top ten carry under 6.5%. The material sequenced was peripheral blood, taken on day 0 of AZD1222 vaccination. This receptor was obtained from an adult in good health. This chain uses TRBV4-1 with TRBJ1-4; TRBD1 might be the D (5 bases). CDR3 coding DNA: TGCGCCAGCAGCCAAGTCGAAAGGGGTGAAAAACTGTTTTTT. Protein: CASSQVERGEKLFF.